This TCR beta chain was recorded in a study of blood T cells in healthy people across ages (dated by TCRdb to about 2015). Describing the broader study: In model experiments, roughly one uniquely barcoded TCR beta cDNA molecule per two T cells was captured by template switching. Donors were grouped into four age groups: young (average 16 years), middle-aged (about 40), aged (approximately 67) and long-lived (just over 80). The study analyzed two additional independent replicas of 1 million unique cDNA reads from the same blood draw for two donors, one aged 18 to 30 and one aged 80 or older. The study measured age-related changes in TCR beta repertoire diversity using deep sequencing normalized with unique cDNA molecular identifiers. Donors of different ages were randomly distributed across sequencing lanes to avoid experimental bias.

This clonotype showed up just once. What this receptor recognizes is not known. At one end the junction does not follow the germline gene, possibly because of a read error. The method was 5' RACE. The instrument given in TCRdb is Illumina HiSeq 2500. The second PCR ran for roughly 6 to 11 cycles and used a J-beta primer mix along with a sample-barcoded 5' primer. Each TCR beta cDNA molecule received a unique molecular identifier from a template-switch 5' adaptor carrying 12 random nucleotides. At least 3 million CDR3-containing paired-end reads were obtained from each sample. First-strand cDNA synthesis was performed from all RNA using the Mint cDNA synthesis kit, with priming by a TRBC-specific oligonucleotide. All cDNA was treated with uracil-DNA glycosylase and then went through a first 18-cycle PCR with the universal primers M1SS and BC2_uni_R. Under the source paper's analysis protocol: Each sample was normalized by randomly selecting 1 million high-quality reads, each carrying a distinct molecular identifier. Instead of being binned into consensus sequences, reads that shared molecular identifiers were thrown out. MiTCR, with a Q25 quality threshold and the strictest error-elimination algorithm, was used for CDR3 identification, clonotype clustering and error correction. A nonparametric unseen species model with Euler transformation was used to estimate lower-bound total TCR beta diversity. TCRdb took the public reads, trimmed them with fastp at Q25, ran MiXCR for clone calling and kept in-frame beta chains. Each record represents a unique CDR3 protein, reported with the most common genes and DNA among its rows. The V and J calls here are based on TCRdb, not the publication. The sample contains 1.5 million to 2 million distinct CDR3 sequences, 49% of them found a single time. Less than 2.5% of the sample rests with the top ten.

The germline V gene gives CDR1 as SGHRS and CDR2 as YFSETQ. From its cysteine to its phenylalanine, the CDR3 spans 16 amino acids. Only the CDR3 DNA is retained, 48 bases long and in frame from the first base. The full study reports these points: Because the CMV infection status of the donors was unknown, age-related changes in expanded clonotypes may potentially have been confounded. The percentage of naive T cells measured by flow cytometry correlated strongly with observed TCR beta diversity. The long-lived group showed more naive CD4+ T cells, fewer expanded clones and increased TCR diversity than the aged group, suggesting age selection. Because profiling used bulk unsorted PBMCs, naive and antigen-experienced compartments could not be compared conclusively. Total diversity estimates from one million sequenced T cells were considered lower bounds and underestimates. As age increased, observed TCR beta diversity per million T cells dropped in a roughly linear way, and a significant reduction was already evident by age roughly 40.

The donors were roughly 39 Caucasian individuals from Russia, aged roughly 6 to 100 years, who were systemically healthy. Each donor gave ten milliliters of peripheral blood, collected into EDTA-treated Vacutainer tubes. Ficoll-Paque density-gradient centrifugation was used to isolate PBMCs, with at least 7 million per sample. Trizol reagent was used to extract total RNA from PBMCs, with at least 5 micrograms per sample. For every donor, flow cytometry on a PBMC aliquot measured the percentage of naive CD45RAhigh/CD27high T cells. The chain uses TRBV5-1 and TRBJ2-1; the central 9 bases match TRBD2. Sequenced sample: blood. The receptor comes from a middle-aged woman in good health. The CDR3 protein sequence reads: CANSLTLAGSVNEQFF. The nucleotide sequence is TGCGCCAACAGCCTCACTCTAGCGGGGAGTGTCAATGAGCAGTTCTTC.